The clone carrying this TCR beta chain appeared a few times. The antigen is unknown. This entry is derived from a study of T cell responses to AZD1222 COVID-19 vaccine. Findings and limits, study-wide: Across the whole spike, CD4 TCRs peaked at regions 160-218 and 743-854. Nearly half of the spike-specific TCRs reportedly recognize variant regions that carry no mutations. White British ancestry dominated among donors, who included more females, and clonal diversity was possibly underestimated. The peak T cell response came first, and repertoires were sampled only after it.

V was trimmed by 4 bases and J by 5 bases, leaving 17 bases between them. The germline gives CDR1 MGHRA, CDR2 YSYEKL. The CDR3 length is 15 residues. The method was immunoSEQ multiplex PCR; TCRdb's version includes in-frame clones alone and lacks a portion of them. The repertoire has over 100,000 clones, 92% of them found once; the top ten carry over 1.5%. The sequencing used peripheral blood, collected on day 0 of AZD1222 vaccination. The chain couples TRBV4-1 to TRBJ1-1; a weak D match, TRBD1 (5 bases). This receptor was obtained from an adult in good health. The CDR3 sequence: CASSLSQGGGTEAFF. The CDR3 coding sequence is TGCGCCAGCAGCCTATCGCAGGGCGGGGGAACTGAAGCTTTCTTT.